This T cell receptor (beta chain) derives from a study of shared T cell receptors in the human thymus (dated by TCRdb to the early 2020s). Broadly, across the study: The study examined how self-reactive, shared T-cell receptor alpha chains are generated in the human thymus.

Via the germline V gene, CDR1 is ENHRY and CDR2 SYGVKD. V and J are truncated by 3 bases and 6 bases respectively, leaving an intervening sequence of 27 bases. From the cysteine through the phenylalanine, the CDR3 covers 19 amino acids. Here the CDR3 DNA is all that survives: 57 bases in frame from base 1. Receptors were amplified or captured by the immunoSEQ multiplex PCR assay. Sourced from immuneACCESS, this table was stored by TCRdb with only in-frame sequences that have V and J called. A share of the clones is absent; for the studies checked, an unresolved V gene accounts for under half, and the remainder has no known explanation. The sample table holds about 660,000 clones, of which 70% to 90% were seen once. The ten largest clones add up to roughly 0.0097% of the sample. With respect to this clone: What this receptor recognizes is not known. Base qualities were left out, and no much larger clone turns up one base away.

This sample was also put to use in a study of human thymus T cells. The second paper further reports: The donors were immunologically healthy infants in Finland who had open corrective cardiac surgery for congenital heart defects. The thymus tissue came from surgical resects taken out during corrective cardiac surgery. Biased V and J gene segment usage appeared to be present in both thymic and peripheral blood repertoires. According to the related research, thymic TCR repertoires were highly overlapping among unrelated individuals. The study characterized TCR alpha and beta repertoires from seven to nine infant thymus samples and a few related peripheral blood samples. The infant donors were roughly 7 to 244 days old, and the cohort included several males and two females. Thymocytes were released mechanically from tissue and stored at -70 °C as pellets of 10-30 million cells. Genomic DNA was extracted from frozen cell pellets with a QIAsymphony instrument. The immunoSEQ multiplex PCR assay was used to amplify the TCRB and TCRAD loci from a standardized quantity of quality-controlled genomic DNA. The V(D)J region was spanned by amplicons of a length sufficient to cover the CDR3 and to identify V and J genes. Amplicon sequencing was performed on an Illumina platform through the commercial immunoSEQ service. Primer bias and sequencing errors were corrected as previously described, and TCRAD and TCRB definitions were based on the IMGT database. immunoSEQ Analyzer 3.0 and VDJTools were used for repertoire analysis, which covered basic statistics, V/J segment usage, diversity estimates, rarefaction and pairwise overlap. To estimate diversity, the Chao1, ChaoE, Efron-Thisted, Shannon and inverse Simpson indices were applied, and diversity was also estimated on datasets down-sampled to the smallest sample. Repertoire overlap used strict matching of CDR3 nucleotide sequence, V gene and J gene, with Jaccard-based multidimensional scaling clustering. On average, thymus samples yielded roughly 800,000 unique TCRB clonotypes, whereas blood samples yielded 65,000 to 100,000.

This clonotype was obtained from a boy under three years old with a congenital heart defect. Donor details come from another sample of the same person, matched by shared clones. The chain is encoded by TRBV10-3 joined to TRBJ2-1; a weak D assignment points to TRBD1 (5 bases agree). The sequenced sample consisted of thymocytes. The bases are TGTGCCATCAGTGACAGTATGTTAGGGGCTACATGGTGGTTCAATGAGCAGTTCTTC. It specifies CAISDSMLGATWWFNEQFF.